Below, 8 T cell receptor beta chains from the same sample are listed, as sequenced in a study of blood T cells in healthy people across ages. A sample-barcoded 5' primer and a J-beta primer mix were used in a second PCR of roughly 6 to 11 cycles. TCRdb reanalysed the 5' RACE reads using MiXCR and keeps one entry per CDR3 protein. The profile covers approximately 700,000 distinct CDR3 sequences, with about 34% appearing a single time and approximately 15% taken by the ten largest. Material: blood. The source of these receptors is a woman aged 80 or older in good health.

The chain uses TRBV7-2 and TRBJ1-4; TRBD1 matches 7 bases. CDR3 length: 15 residues. Germline V gene sequence: CDR1 SGHTA, CDR2 FQGNSA. Unmatched junction bases numbered 5, after V lost 2 bases and J lost 5 bases. The CDR3 DNA sequence: TGTGCCAGCAGCTTAAGTCAGGGGGGAAATGAAAAACTGTTTTTT. Translated, it gives CASSLSQGGNEKLFF.

At least ten counts were recorded for this clonotype. The rearrangement links TRBV6-5 to TRBJ2-1, with D tentatively TRBD2 (5 bases). V was pared by 4 bases and J by 4 bases, with 14 bases between. This CDR3 has 15 amino acids. Germline V lookup: CDR1 MNHEY, CDR2 SVGAGI. The chain's CDR3 is CASSSQRSVYNEQFF. As DNA, the CDR3 is TGTGCCAGCAGTTCCCAGCGGTCGGTTTACAATGAGCAGTTCTTC.

Notes on this clonotype: A much larger clone differs from this one at a single base, so this may be a read error. The J gene is TRBJ2-7, the V gene TRBV15, with 9 positions matching TRBD1. Germline CDR1 LNHNV, CDR2 YYDKDF (reference sequence). The CDR3 consists of 16 residues. The CDR3 bases are TGTGCCGCCAGCAGAGCCGCCGGGACAGGGAGGGACGAGCAGTACTTC. Protein product: CAASRAAGTGRDEQYF.

This clonotype came up many times. The J gene is TRBJ2-1, the V gene TRBV5-1; TRBD2 matches at 9 bases. Germline V lookup: CDR1 SGHRS, CDR2 YFSETQ. The CDR3 loop spans 17 amino acids. After removal of 5 bases from V and 1 base from J, the junction contained 10 bases not matched to a gene. The CDR3 here is CASSGGGGAESYNEQFF. The DNA for the CDR3 is TGCGCCAGCAGTGGTGGCGGGGGGGCCGAGTCCTACAATGAGCAGTTCTTC.

A few counts support this clonotype. This chain connects TRBV7-2 to TRBJ1-2; D call uncertain. V lost 0 bases to trimming and J lost 4 bases, with 9 bases between them. CDR1 and CDR2 (germline): SGHTA, FQGNSA. CDR3 length: 14 residues. CDR3 in amino acids: CASSLAVQSYGYTF. The DNA for the CDR3 is TGTGCCAGCAGCTTAGCGGTACAGTCCTATGGCTACACCTTC.

In this sample, this clonotype turned up many times. Given a much more abundant clone one base away, this may be a read error. The chain is built from TRBV6-6 and TRBJ1-2; D uncertain. CDR1 and CDR2 (germline): MNHNY, SVGAGI (reference sequence). The CDR3 contains 12 residues. V was shortened by 6 bases and J by 4 bases, with 9 bases between the two germline ends. The CDR3 DNA follows: TGTGCCAGCAGCGCCGGTTGCTATGGCTACACCTTC. Amino acids: CASSAGCYGYTF.

This clonotype has just a few counts. A read error is possible here, since a much larger clone lies one base away. The rearrangement uses TRBV3-1 and TRBJ1-2, with 8 bases identical to TRBD1. The CDR3 loop spans 13 amino acids. CDR1 LGHDT and CDR2 YNNKEL come from the germline V gene (reference sequence). Written as DNA, the CDR3 is TGTGCTTCTCGGCCACAGGGGGGAGGTGGCTACACCTTC. Translation: CASRPQGGGGYTF. The full variable domain, with the rest looked up from reference TRBV3-1 and TRBJ1-2, is DTAVSQTPKYLVTQMGNDKSIKCEQNLGHDTMYWYKQDSKKFLKIMFSYNNKELIINETVPNRFSPKSPDKAHLNLHINSLELGDSAVYFCASRPQGGGGYTFGSGTRLTVV.

This clonotype was detected many times. This chain connects TRBV3-1 to TRBJ2-5; D gene uncertain. The CDR3 runs to 14 residues. Germline V CDR1 and CDR2: LGHDT, YNNKEL (reference sequence). V was clipped by 0 bases and J by 4 bases, with 9 bases between them. The CDR3 loop is CASSQDLYRETQYF. As DNA, the CDR3 is TGTGCCAGCAGCCAAGATCTGTATCGAGAGACCCAGTACTTC.